One and the same sample provided the 28 T cell receptor beta chains below, sequenced in a study of OX40 agonist ivuxolimab in advanced cancers. Profiled with immunoSEQ multiplex PCR; TCRdb holds only in-frame clones, not every one. Of 17,000 or so clones listed, 73% were seen once; the top ten hold over 25%. Specimen: CD4+ or CD8+ T cells sorted from blood, collected in a trial of the OX40 agonist ivuxolimab. All receptors come from an adult with an advanced solid tumor such as melanoma, head and neck, liver or kidney cancer.

The chain has TRBV11-3 and TRBJ2-3, with D possibly being TRBD1 (5 bases). This CDR3 contains 16 residues. Between the trimmed V and J ends, which lost 5 bases and 0 bases, there was a span of 15 bases. Germline values: CDR1 SGHNT, CDR2 YENEEA. The chain's CDR3 is CASSINQGRSTDTQYF. Written as DNA, the CDR3 is TGTGCCAGCAGCATCAACCAGGGAAGAAGCACAGATACGCAGTATTTT.

Here the CDR3 DNA reads TGCGCCAGCAGTCAACGGACTAGCGGGGGCGGGACAGATACGCAGTATTTT. It codes for CASSQRTSGGGTDTQYF. This chain connects TRBV4-1 to TRBJ2-3; 13 nucleotides match TRBD2. The CDR3 covers 17 residues. Trimming took 6 bases from V and 3 from J; bases not matched to a gene: 9. Looked up from germline, CDR1 is MGHRA and CDR2 is YSYEKL.

The rearrangement uses TRBV5-1 and TRBJ2-3; D gene ambiguous. The germline V gene has CDR1 SGHRS and CDR2 YFSETQ. There are 16 residues in the CDR3. The ends were cut back, 0 bases at V and 2 bases at J, with 13 bases in the middle. CDR3 bases: TGCGCCAGCAGCTTGGCCGGGTCGGAATACACAGATACGCAGTATTTT. Translated, it gives CASSLAGSEYTDTQYF.

The CDR3 coding sequence is TGTGCCTGGAGTCCTAGGGACGGACTAGCGGGGGGTTATTTCAACAATGAGCAGTTCTTC. Translating it yields CAWSPRDGLAGGYFNNEQFF. This chain connects TRBV30 to TRBJ2-1, with 14 positions matching TRBD2. With 2 bases clipped from V and 5 bases from J, the junction kept 17 bases outside the gene matches. CDR3 length: 20 amino acids. The germline CDR1 and CDR2 sequences are GTSNPN and SVGIG (reference sequence).

In nucleotides, the CDR3 is TGCGCCAGCAGCCGGGACCGGACAGGGAGGAACAATGAGCAGTTCTTC. The encoded protein is CASSRDRTGRNNEQFF. The V call is TRBV4-1, the J call TRBJ2-1, with 8 nucleotides matching TRBD1. The germline V gene encodes CDR1 MGHRA and CDR2 YSYEKL. This CDR3 is built from 16 residues. V gave up 4 bases and J gave up 5 bases; unmatched junction bases: 10.

The CDR3 is CASSLRGGGNEQFF. The CDR3 DNA reads as TGTGCCAGCAGCTTACGGGGAGGGGGAAATGAGCAGTTCTTC. The V gene is TRBV7-3, the J gene TRBJ2-1, with a tentative D call TRBD2 (7 bases). The CDR3 extends over 14 amino acids. Germline assignment: CDR1 SGHTA and CDR2 FQGTGA. Trimming pared 2 bases from V and 7 bases from J, leaving 12 bases between.

The rearrangement links TRBV7-6 to TRBJ1-1, with a possible D match to TRBD1 (5 bases). V lost 5 bases to trimming and J lost 7 bases, with 20 bases between them. This CDR3 is 15 amino acids long. CDR1 and CDR2 from the germline V gene are SGHVS and FNYEAQ. The CDR3 DNA reads as TGTGCCAGCAGCCAGGAAATGTCGGGGGGTTTTGAAGCTTTCTTT. This gives the protein CASSQEMSGGFEAFF.

This clone has only one observation. The J gene is TRBJ2-7, the V gene TRBV27, with a possible D match to TRBD2 (6 bases). The CDR3 is 15 residues long. Trimming took 7 bases from V and 3 from J, leaving 19 bases between them. Per germline, CDR1 MNHEY and CDR2 SMNVEV (reference sequence). The CDR3 region has the DNA TGTGCCAGCACGGTGACGGGAGCCACAGGCTACGAGCAGTACTTC. This codes for CASTVTGATGYEQYF.

This clone was observed a handful of times. The chain carries TRBV4-1 and TRBJ2-5; D gene ambiguous. CDR1 and CDR2 (germline): MGHRA, YSYEKL. Trimming left V 0 bases short and J 2 bases short, with 10 bases between. This CDR3 has 15 residues. The DNA for the CDR3 is TGCGCCAGCAGCCAAGAGGAATTGGGGCAAGAGACCCAGTACTTC. This sequence encodes CASSQEELGQETQYF.

This clone was counted a few times. The rearrangement links TRBV19 to TRBJ1-5, with 8 bases matching TRBD1. V lost 3 bases to trimming and J lost 7 bases; unmatched junction nucleotides: 17. The germline V gene has CDR1 LNHDA and CDR2 SQIVND (reference sequence). This CDR3 region has 18 residues. CDR3: CASSIAYQDRGQGQPQHF. The CDR3 DNA is TGTGCCAGTAGTATCGCCTATCAAGACAGGGGCCAGGGACAGCCCCAGCATTTT.

The V call is TRBV5-1, the J call TRBJ1-1; TRBD1 might be the D (6 bases). The V and J ends lost 0 bases and 1 base respectively, with 13 bases between them. CDR3 length: 16 amino acids. From germline, CDR1 is SGHRS and CDR2 YFSETQ. This CDR3 reads CASSLDRVSENTEAFF. In DNA form, the CDR3 reads TGCGCCAGCAGCTTGGACAGGGTATCCGAGAACACTGAAGCTTTCTTT.

The chain links TRBV7-8 to TRBJ2-1; TRBD2 agrees at 9 bases. Germline CDR1 and CDR2: SGHVS and FQNEAQ. The length of the CDR3 is 17 residues. V gave up 0 bases and J gave up 1 base; unmatched junction bases: 4. CDR3 coding DNA: TGTGCCAGCAGCTTAGCGGGGCTAGCGGGATCCTACAATGAGCAGTTCTTC. Its translation is CASSLAGLAGSYNEQFF.

The chain recombines TRBV9 with TRBJ2-7; 11 bases line up with TRBD1. Germline CDR1 SGDLS, CDR2 YYNGEE. This CDR3 has 15 residues. V gave up 2 bases and J gave up 3 bases; unmatched junction bases: 4. CDR3 bases: TGTGCCAGCAGCGTCGCCGGGACAGGGGGCTACGAGCAGTACTTC. Translation: CASSVAGTGGYEQYF.

V and J are TRBV30 and TRBJ2-3, with 9 bases that match TRBD2. There are 14 residues in the CDR3. From germline, CDR1 is GTSNPN and CDR2 SVGIG (reference sequence). J was trimmed by 6 bases and V by 2 bases; bases with no gene match: 6. In DNA form, the CDR3 reads TGTGCCTGGAGTCCCGACACTAGCGGGGATACGCAGTATTTT. Amino acids: CAWSPDTSGDTQYF.

V is TRBV7-6 and J is TRBJ1-4; D is possibly TRBD1 (6 bases). This CDR3 spans 20 amino acids. The V gene's germline CDR1 is SGHVS and CDR2 FNYEAQ. V dropped 4 bases and J dropped 7 bases, with 31 bases sitting between them. As DNA, the CDR3 is TGTGCCAGCAGCTGGGACGGGGGGCTTCGGACTGGTCGGGATGGTGAAAAACTGTTTTTT. Translated: CASSWDGGLRTGRDGEKLFF.

The chain recombines TRBV27 with TRBJ1-3; 8 nucleotides agree with TRBD1. The CDR3 has 15 amino acids. Germline CDR1 is MNHEY and CDR2 is SMNVEV (reference sequence). V was clipped by 8 bases and J by 4 bases; unmatched bases: 10. The CDR3 reads CASGTGGLIGNTIYF. CDR3 in DNA: TGTGCCAGCGGAACAGGGGGGTTAATAGGAAACACCATATATTTT.

The V call is TRBV5-1, the J call TRBJ1-3; no clear D. Germline V gives CDR1 SGHRS, CDR2 YFSETQ. This CDR3 region has 13 residues. Trimming removed 0 bases from V and 4 bases from J, with 5 bases in between. The CDR3 nucleotides are TGCGCCAGCAGCTTGGACAGCGGAAACACCATATATTTT. Amino acid sequence: CASSLDSGNTIYF.

This rearrangement joins TRBV4-2 to TRBJ1-1; D is uncertain. Trimming took 5 bases from V and 8 from J, leaving 6 bases between them. Germline values: CDR1 LGHNA, CDR2 YNFKEQ. The CDR3 covers 10 residues. CDR3 in amino acids: CASSGPEAFF. The CDR3 DNA follows: TGTGCCAGCAGCGGCCCCGAAGCTTTCTTT.

This clone was observed a handful of times. The chain combines TRBV6-4 with TRBJ2-1; 15 bases align to TRBD2. There are 16 residues in the CDR3. Germline V gene data show CDR1 as MRHNA and CDR2 as SNTAGT. After removal of 2 bases from V and 9 bases from J, the junction contained 5 bases not matched to a gene. CDR3 sequence reads: CASSDGGLAGGGEQFF. CDR3 bases: TGTGCCAGCAGTGACGGGGGACTAGCGGGAGGAGGTGAGCAGTTCTTC.

The chain is built from TRBV14 and TRBJ2-7; perhaps TRBD1 as D (6 bases). This CDR3 comprises 16 residues. From germline, CDR1 is SGHDN and CDR2 FVKESK. V was cut by 5 bases and J by 3 bases, with 20 bases left in between. CDR3 region: CASSLRTGSPYYEQYF. The CDR3 DNA sequence: TGTGCCAGCAGCTTACGAACAGGGTCCCCTTACTACGAGCAGTACTTC.

V gene TRBV29-1 combines with J gene TRBJ2-7; maybe TRBD1 (7 bases). Germline loops: CDR1 SQVTM, CDR2 ANQGSEA. V lost 5 bases to trimming and J lost 0 bases, with 14 bases between them. The length of the CDR3 is 14 residues. CDR3 coding DNA: TGCAGCGTTTTTACAGGGGAGGCCTCCTACGAGCAGTACTTC. Protein: CSVFTGEASYEQYF.

This clone turned up a few times. J is TRBJ2-3 and V is TRBV7-8, with D unresolved. The CDR3 extends over 14 amino acids. CDR1 and CDR2 from the germline V gene are SGHVS and FQNEAQ. Trimming shortened V by 0 bases and J by 0 bases, and 4 bases separated the two germline ends. The CDR3 loop is CASSLAGSTDTQYF. The CDR3 DNA sequence: TGTGCCAGCAGCTTAGCGGGGAGCACAGATACGCAGTATTTT.

This chain joins TRBV28 and TRBJ2-1; D perhaps matches TRBD1 (5 bases). V was shortened by 4 bases and J by 2 bases, with 6 bases between the two germline ends. From germline, CDR1 is MDHEN and CDR2 SYDVKM. CDR3 length equals 13 residues. Written as DNA, the CDR3 is TGTGCCAGCAGTTACAGGACCTACAATGAGCAGTTCTTC. As protein: CASSYRTYNEQFF.

CDR3 sequence reads: CASSPPRLRRDNEQFF. DNA for the CDR3: TGTGCCAGCTCACCACCGCGCCTACGCAGAGACAATGAGCAGTTCTTC. The chain has TRBV18 and TRBJ2-1; D is uncertain. Per the germline V gene, CDR1 is KGHSH and CDR2 is LQKENI. Trimming cost V 0 bases and J 5 bases, with 14 bases left between them. The CDR3 has 16 amino acids.

The chain joins TRBV6-5 to TRBJ1-5, with D unclear. The V gene lost 0 bases and the J gene lost 9 bases, with 6 bases spanning the gap. The CDR3 sequence is 12 residues long. CDR1 and CDR2 from the germline V gene are MNHEY and SVGAGI. CDR3 DNA sequence: TGTGCCAGCAGTTACTCGGGCGGGCCCCAGCATTTT. Its translation: CASSYSGGPQHF.

Here the CDR3 DNA reads TGTGCCAGTAGGAACACTGAAGCTTTCTTT. Protein: CASRNTEAFF. This rearrangement joins TRBV19 to TRBJ1-1; D remains ambiguous. V was pared by 6 bases and J by 1 base, with 0 bases between. This CDR3 spans 10 amino acids. Germline assignment: CDR1 LNHDA and CDR2 SQIVND (reference sequence).

The chain combines TRBV7-6 with TRBJ2-1; D gene unclear. The CDR3 length is 13 residues. Germline V gene data show CDR1 as SGHVS and CDR2 as FNYEAQ. V lost 1 base, J lost 4 bases, and 5 bases lay in between. CDR3 coding DNA: TGTGCCAGCAGCTTAGACTCATACAATGAGCAGTTCTTC. Translation: CASSLDSYNEQFF.

The chain couples TRBV6-1 to TRBJ2-1, with D unresolved. CDR3 size: 11 residues. The germline CDR1 and CDR2 sequences are MNHNS and SASEGT. With 5 bases removed from V and 10 bases from J, the gap between germline ends came to 9 bases. The CDR3 protein is CASSPAPEQFF. The DNA of the CDR3 is TGTGCCAGCAGTCCGGCGCCAGAGCAGTTCTTC.